Described below is a single T cell receptor beta chain sequence and its context. The table came from immunoSEQ multiplex PCR; TCRdb's copy has only in-frame clones and leaves some out. The table includes about 130,000 clones, around 93% detected once. This sample was included in a study of control samples from healthy donors and cancer patients. Germline V CDR1 and CDR2: MNHEY, SMNVEV (reference sequence). The CDR3 has 16 residues. The trim removed 7 bases at V and 7 bases at J, leaving 12 bases unmatched. Source material: blood. This chain uses TRBV27 with TRBJ2-1; 11 nucleotides line up with TRBD2. This sequence originates from a man younger than 35 in good health. The CDR3 protein is CASTPAGLAGGNEQFF. The CDR3 DNA follows: TGTGCCAGCACTCCCGCTGGGCTAGCGGGGGGAAATGAGCAGTTCTTC.